Following are 27 T cell receptor beta chains from one sample sequenced in a study of regulatory T cells in long-lasting Graves disease. Time point noted: persistent/refractory GD, antithyroid drugs over 5 years with positive TRAb. RNA from PBMCs was the source of the TCR library. Construction of the TCR beta libraries employed iRepertoire HTBI primers in conjunction with Arm-PCR of CDR3 regions. MiXCR, applied by TCRdb to the multiplex PCR reads, yields one record per CDR3 protein. The table records some 430,000 distinct CDR3 sequences, roughly 21% of them present only once. The specimen comprised peripheral blood mononuclear cells (PBMCs), sampled when the disease was refractory, from a patient treated with antithyroid drugs. These TCRs come from a female donor with Graves disease.

The table lists this clonotype with a few counts. The chain is built from TRBV19 and TRBJ1-1, with a weak D call TRBD1 (5 bases). Germline CDR1 and CDR2: LNHDA and SQIVND (reference sequence). Trimming removed 8 bases at V and 0 bases at J, with 19 bases between. The CDR3 length is 16 residues. The CDR3 bases are TGTGCCAGTTTTCCAGCGGGGGGGGTACTGAACACTGAAGCTTTCTTT. Translation gives CASFPAGGVLNTEAFF.

This clonotype was counted ten times or more. The chain recombines TRBV27 with TRBJ1-1; 8 bases are shared with TRBD1. Germline CDR1 reads MNHEY; CDR2 reads SMNVEV (reference sequence). The CDR3 loop spans 15 amino acids. The V and J ends lost 0 bases and 6 bases, in that order; junction bases with no gene match: 6. The CDR3 nucleotides are TGTGCCAGCAGTTTATCGAGGACAGGGTGGGCTGAAGCTTTCTTT. Translated, it gives CASSLSRTGWAEAFF.

This clonotype was detected a few times. The J gene is TRBJ1-2, the V gene TRBV19, with no clear D. V lost 7 bases and J 1 base, leaving 10 bases between the germline ends. CDR1 and CDR2 (germline): LNHDA, SQIVND (reference sequence). This CDR3 has 13 residues. This chain's CDR3 is CASIGSNNYGYTF. DNA of the CDR3: TGTGCCAGTATTGGGTCGAATAACTATGGCTACACCTTC.

This clonotype has a count of ten or more. The CDR3 bases are TGTGCCAGTACCAGCCTCGACACGAACTATGGCTACACCTTC. Amino acid sequence: CASTSLDTNYGYTF. The chain is built from TRBV19 and TRBJ1-2; D is unclear. Germline CDR1 and CDR2: LNHDA and SQIVND (reference sequence). CDR3 size: 14 residues. Trimming took 7 bases from V and 2 from J, leaving 14 bases between them.

V gene TRBV7-9 combines with J gene TRBJ2-5, with a possible D match to TRBD2 (5 bases). Looked up from germline, CDR1 is SEHNR and CDR2 is FQNEAQ (reference sequence). V lost 5 bases and J lost 9, with 13 bases in between. CDR3 length: 12 residues. CDR3 coding DNA: TGTGCCAGCAGCCCCGGAGTGGAGGCCCAGTACTTC. Protein sequence: CASSPGVEAQYF.

The J gene is TRBJ2-1, the V gene TRBV27; 7 bases are shared with TRBD1. The CDR3 is made up of 15 amino acids. The V gene end was trimmed by 3 bases and the J gene end by 5 bases; junction bases not matched to a gene: 7. From germline, CDR1 is MNHEY and CDR2 SMNVEV (reference sequence). CDR3 loop: CASSLFGTENNEQFF. The CDR3 coding sequence is TGTGCCAGCAGTTTGTTCGGGACAGAGAACAATGAGCAGTTCTTC.

This clonotype was counted at least ten times. The J gene is TRBJ1-6, the V gene TRBV6-5, with a weak D call TRBD1 (6 bases). V gave up 4 bases and J gave up 10 bases, with 14 bases separating them. Germline V lookup: CDR1 MNHEY, CDR2 SVGAGI. The CDR3 length is 14 residues. The CDR3, as DNA: TGTGCCAGCAGTTTGAGAGGGGGTATGTCACCCCTCCACTTT. Translated, it gives CASSLRGGMSPLHF.

This clonotype has more than one count but fewer than ten. The V and J genes are TRBV29-1 and TRBJ1-1, with D tentatively TRBD1 (6 bases). Trimming removed 5 bases from V and 4 bases from J, with 14 bases in between. This CDR3 is 13 amino acids long. Germline loops: CDR1 SQVTM, CDR2 ANQGSEA. This CDR3 is CSVTGTRGTEAFF. The DNA of the CDR3 is TGCAGCGTTACAGGGACGCGGGGCACTGAAGCTTTCTTT.

This clonotype was picked up many times. This chain uses TRBV6-1 with TRBJ2-7; no clear D. V was cut by 7 bases and J by 2 bases, with 9 bases left in between. CDR3 length: 12 residues. The germline CDR1 and CDR2 sequences are MNHNS and SASEGT. The CDR3 DNA sequence: TGTGCCAGCAATGCGCAGCCCTACGAGCAGTACTTC. Amino acids: CASNAQPYEQYF.

This clonotype was observed at least ten times. The CDR3 is CASSLIRGLPNQPQHF. In nucleotides, the CDR3 is TGTGCCAGCAGTTTGATTCGGGGGCTCCCCAATCAGCCCCAGCATTTT. The chain couples TRBV28 to TRBJ1-5; the D gene is possibly TRBD1 (6 bases). Germline values: CDR1 MDHEN, CDR2 SYDVKM. This CDR3 contains 16 residues. The V and J ends lost 3 bases and 3 bases respectively, with 15 bases between them.

This clonotype was seen ten or more times. V usage is TRBV19 and J usage is TRBJ1-5, with unresolved D. Trimming took 8 bases from V and 1 from J, leaving 15 bases between them. Per germline, CDR1 LNHDA and CDR2 SQIVND (reference sequence). The CDR3 contains 15 residues. Written as DNA, the CDR3 is TGTGCCAGTCTCCCCCAACAGATCAGCAATCAGCCCCAGCATTTT. Its translation: CASLPQQISNQPQHF.

This clonotype has ten or more counts. The J gene is TRBJ1-2, the V gene TRBV3-1; no clear D gene. Germline values: CDR1 LGHDT, CDR2 YNNKEL (reference sequence). The CDR3 is 14 residues long. V was cut by 2 bases and J by 5 bases, with 12 bases left in between. Here the CDR3 reads CASSQRAETYGYTF. CDR3 sequence (DNA): TGTGCCAGCAGCCAACGAGCAGAGACTTATGGCTACACCTTC.

A word on this clonotype: It is likely a read error, because the conserved phenylalanine at the end of the CDR3 is missing. The chain couples TRBV20-1 to TRBJ2-7, with D maybe TRBD2 (6 bases). This CDR3 contains 14 residues. The germline V gene encodes CDR1 DFQATT and CDR2 SNEGSKA (reference sequence). V was cut by 0 bases and J by 0 bases, with 9 bases left in between. The CDR3 is CSAREPGSSYEQYL. CDR3 sequence (DNA): TGCAGTGCTAGAGAACCCGGGAGCTCCTACGAGCAGTACCTC.

The chain has TRBV19 and TRBJ1-5; possibly TRBD1 for D (6 bases). Germline V gene data show CDR1 as LNHDA and CDR2 as SQIVND (reference sequence). CDR3 length: 16 amino acids. The germline V and J ends were trimmed by 0 bases and 2 bases, with 11 bases remaining between them. The CDR3 DNA reads as TGTGCCAGTAGTATAGAAGGAGGGGGAGGCAATCAGCCCCAGCATTTT. Its protein product is CASSIEGGGGNQPQHF.

The CDR3 loop reads CATSRDRTGDTQYF. The DNA for the CDR3 is TGTGCCACCAGCAGAGATCGGACGGGGGATACGCAGTATTTT. The chain couples TRBV15 to TRBJ2-3, with D perhaps matching TRBD2 (5 bases). The CDR3 spans 14 residues. The V end lost 0 bases, the J end lost 6 bases, and 10 bases lay between the germline ends. From germline, CDR1 is LNHNV and CDR2 YYDKDF (reference sequence).

This clonotype has ten or more counts. A junction boundary mismatches the germline segment, possibly from a read error. CDR3 in amino acids: CASSLDGQGPRDF. The DNA of the CDR3 is TGCGCCAGCAGCTTGGACGGACAGGGGCCTAGGGATTTT. The V and J genes are TRBV5-1 and TRBJ1-5, with TRBD1 matching over 9 bases. The length of the CDR3 is 13 residues. Per germline, CDR1 SGHRS and CDR2 YFSETQ.

The chain combines TRBV29-1 with TRBJ2-7; a weak D match, TRBD1 (5 bases). Trimming pared 7 bases from V and 3 bases from J, leaving 16 bases between. This CDR3 comprises 13 residues. Germline assignment: CDR1 SQVTM and CDR2 ANQGSEA. Written as DNA, the CDR3 is TGCAGCGCCTGGGCCCAGGGAAACTACGAGCAGTACTTC. Its translation is CSAWAQGNYEQYF.

Details on this clonotype: A read error may be the cause here, since a much bigger clone is one base away. This chain links TRBV28 with TRBJ1-2; no definite D call. The length of the CDR3 is 12 residues. Germline lookup yields CDR1 MDHEN and CDR2 SYDVKM. V lost 3 bases and J 6 bases, leaving 8 bases between the germline ends. The CDR3 nucleotides are TGTGCCAGCAGTTTCCTAAACCATGGCTACACCTTC. It translates to CASSFLNHGYTF.

This clonotype has ten or more counts. The chain carries TRBV7-6 and TRBJ1-4; TRBD1 matches 11 bases. V shed 5 bases and J 8 bases; nucleotides not matched to a gene: 10. CDR3 length: 16 residues. CDR1 SGHVS and CDR2 FNYEAQ come from the germline V gene. CDR3 nucleotides: TGTGCCAGCAGCCTTACCCCCGGGACAGGGGGGGAAAAACTGTTTTTT. Protein: CASSLTPGTGGEKLFF.

This chain links TRBV5-1 with TRBJ1-4, with D perhaps TRBD1 (5 bases). The germline V gene encodes CDR1 SGHRS and CDR2 YFSETQ. The CDR3 is 15 residues long. Trimming removed 0 bases at V and 8 bases at J, with 14 bases between. CDR3 in DNA: TGCGCCAGCAGCTTGGCCTCGGCCAGGGACGAAAAACTGTTTTTT. Translation gives CASSLASARDEKLFF. Using reference TRBV5-1 and TRBJ1-4 for the parts outside the CDR3, the full variable domain is KAGVTQTPRYLIKTRGQQVTLSCSPISGHRSVSWYQQTPGQGLQFLFEYFSETQRNKGNFPGRFSGRQFSNSRSEMNVSTLELGDSALYLCASSLASARDEKLFFGSGTQLSVL.

This clonotype was seen at least ten times. No DNA is shown, since the ends of the CDR3 on it are uncertain; the CDR3 is the one TCRdb lists. The CDR3: CASSSSAANEKLFF. V and J are TRBV27 and TRBJ1-4. The CDR3 numbers 14 amino acids, ends counted. The germline gives CDR1 MNHEY, CDR2 SMNVEV (reference sequence).

This clonotype was counted many times. V is TRBV30 and J is TRBJ1-4; D ambiguous. Germline V gene lookup returns CDR1 GTSNPN and CDR2 SVGIG (reference sequence). V lost 0 bases to trimming and J lost 8 bases, with 4 bases between them. The CDR3 extends over 11 amino acids. As DNA, the CDR3 is TGTGCCTGGAGTGTACCAGAAAAACTGTTTTTT. The encoded protein is CAWSVPEKLFF.

In this sample, this clonotype turned up many times. V and J are TRBV24-1 and TRBJ2-5, with D perhaps matching TRBD2 (6 bases). This CDR3 has 14 amino acids. Germline V gene data show CDR1 as KGHDR and CDR2 as SFDVKD. V lost 5 bases, J lost 4 bases, and 13 bases lay in between. The CDR3 region is CATSGSGDRETQYF. In nucleotides, the CDR3 is TGTGCCACCAGTGGATCGGGAGATCGAGAGACCCAGTACTTC.

The CDR3: CSARDLRLAGYNEQFF. The CDR3 DNA is TGCAGTGCTAGAGATCTTCGACTAGCGGGCTACAATGAGCAGTTCTTC. The chain recombines TRBV20-1 with TRBJ2-1; TRBD2 agrees at 10 bases. Germline CDR1 reads DFQATT; CDR2 reads SNEGSKA (reference sequence). The CDR3 loop spans 16 amino acids. V gave up 0 bases and J gave up 3 bases; unmatched junction bases: 5.

The chain has TRBV29-1 and TRBJ2-1; possible D gene TRBD1, 5 bases. Germline V lookup: CDR1 SQVTM, CDR2 ANQGSEA. Trimming pared 5 bases from V and 1 base from J, leaving 9 bases between. The CDR3 spans 13 residues. The CDR3 sequence: CSVSQGSYNEQFF. The CDR3 DNA follows: TGCAGCGTTTCGCAGGGATCCTACAATGAGCAGTTCTTC.

This clonotype was found many times. The rearrangement uses TRBV12-3 or TRBV12-4 and TRBJ1-1; 7 nucleotides align to TRBD1. V shed 6 bases, J shed 6 bases, and the junction held 13 bases outside the gene matches. The CDR3 has 15 amino acids. The CDR3 here is CASRPDRVTGPEAFF. CDR3 sequence (DNA): TGTGCCAGCAGACCCGACAGGGTAACGGGCCCTGAAGCTTTCTTT.

This clonotype was detected many times. This chain uses TRBV7-8 with TRBJ1-1, with a tentative D call TRBD1 (5 bases). CDR3 length: 12 residues. The germline V and J ends were trimmed by 1 base and 10 bases, with 10 bases remaining between them. CDR1 SGHVS and CDR2 FQNEAQ come from the germline V gene. The CDR3 DNA is TGTGCCAGCAGCTTAGTGGGACCTCGAGCTTTCTTT. Its translation is CASSLVGPRAFF. Supplemented by reference TRBV7-8 and TRBJ1-1, the full variable domain reads GAGVSQSPRYKVAKRGQDVALRCDPISGHVSLFWYQQALGQGPEFLTYFQNEAQLDKSGLPSDRFFAERPEGSVSTLKIQRTQQEDSAVYLCASSLVGPRAFFGQGTRLTVV.